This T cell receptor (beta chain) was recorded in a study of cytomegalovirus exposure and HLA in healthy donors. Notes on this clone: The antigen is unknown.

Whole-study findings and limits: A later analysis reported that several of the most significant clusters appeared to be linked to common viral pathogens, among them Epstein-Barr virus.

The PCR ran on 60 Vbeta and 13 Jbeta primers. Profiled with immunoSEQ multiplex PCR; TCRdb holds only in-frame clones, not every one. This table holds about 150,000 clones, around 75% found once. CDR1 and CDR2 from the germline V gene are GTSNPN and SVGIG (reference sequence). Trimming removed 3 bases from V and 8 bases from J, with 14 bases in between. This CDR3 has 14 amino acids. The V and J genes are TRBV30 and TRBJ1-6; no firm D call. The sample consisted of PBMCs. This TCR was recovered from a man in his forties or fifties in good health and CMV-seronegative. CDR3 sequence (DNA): TGTGCCTGGAGGCTCGCAGGCTTGTATTCACCCCTCCACTTT. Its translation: CAWRLAGLYSPLHF.